Detailed here is one T cell receptor (beta chain). Its antigen specificity is not known. Qualities for individual bases were not recorded, and no much larger clone is one base off. Library preparation was by the immunoSEQ multiplex PCR assay. The source is immuneACCESS, and TCRdb retained only in-frame sequences with V and J called. Part of the clones is not carried over; for the studies checked, unresolved V genes explain less than half of this, and the remainder is unexplained. In this sample the table shows roughly 79,000 clones, 75% to 95% of which occur a single time. Approximately 0.41% of the sample is taken by the ten largest. V and J are truncated by 8 bases and 3 bases respectively, leaving an intervening sequence of 14 bases. Taken from cysteine to phenylalanine, the CDR3 has 14 residues. The entry retains the CDR3 DNA only, 42 bases that are in frame from base 1. CDR1 and CDR2, looked up from the germline V gene, are MNHNS and SASEGT.

The entry originates in a study of T cell changes during pregnancy in multiple sclerosis (dated by TCRdb to the late 2010s). Study-level background: Changes in the T cell repertoire over the course of pregnancy were examined in this study in women with multiple sclerosis.

This receptor was identified in a female donor with multiple sclerosis, enrolled in a pregnancy study. Rearrangement joined TRBV6-1 to TRBJ1-5; confidence is insufficient to name the D gene. The sequencing used CD4+ T cells from peripheral blood mononuclear cells, collected before pregnancy. The DNA is as follows: TGTGCCAGCGGCGAGGGATCGTCCAATCAGCCCCAGCATTTT. It codes for CASGEGSSNQPQHF.